This T cell receptor (beta chain) came from a study of blood T cells in healthy people across ages. A second roughly 7 to 12 cycle PCR used barcoded and J-beta primers. Each sample provided no less than 3 million CDR3-containing paired-end reads. TCRdb reanalysed the 5' RACE reads using MiXCR and keeps one entry per CDR3 protein. The table shows roughly 700,000 distinct CDR3 sequences, with roughly 50% occurring only once. Trimming removed 7 bases from V and 4 bases from J; junction bases left unmatched: 11. CDR1 SGDLS and CDR2 YYNGEE come from the germline V gene. The CDR3 length is 15 residues. This clonotype was counted only a few times.

The sequenced sample was blood. This receptor was obtained from a woman aged 60 to 75 in good health. The chain recombines TRBV9 with TRBJ2-3; 8 nucleotides line up with TRBD2. The CDR3 DNA reads as TGTGCCAGCGCGACGGGGGGGCAGAGTTCAGATACGCAGTATTTT. This sequence encodes CASATGGQSSDTQYF.